These 18 T cell receptor beta chains originate from one sample sequenced in a study of control samples from healthy donors and cancer patients. The data were produced by immunoSEQ multiplex PCR, yet TCRdb's version contains in-frame clones alone and is incomplete. The sample has under 150,000 clones; about 90% are singletons. Source material: blood. These receptors all come from a man between 60 and 75 years old in good health.

This clone was recorded a few times. Other nucleotide sequences from this sample produce the same CDR3. CDR3: CASSPGQGYGYTF. As DNA, the CDR3 is TGTGCCAGCAGCCCGGGACAGGGCTATGGCTACACCTTC. The V and J genes are TRBV3-1 (or the pseudogene TRBV3-2) and TRBJ1-2, with TRBD1 matching 9 bases. The J segment lost 4 bases and the V segment lost 4 bases, leaving 1 base of the junction unmatched. Per the germline V gene, CDR1 is LGHDT and CDR2 is YNNKEL (reference sequence). This CDR3 spans 13 amino acids.

The chain uses TRBV4-3 and TRBJ2-2, with D unclear. CDR1 and CDR2 from the germline V gene are LGHNA and YSLEER. This CDR3 is 14 amino acids long. V was trimmed by 0 bases and J by 7 bases, leaving 9 bases between them. The CDR3 nucleotides read TGCGCCAGCAGCCAAGATCATGCGAACGGGGAGCTGTTTTTT. Translating it yields CASSQDHANGELFF.

The J gene is TRBJ1-1, the V gene TRBV12-3 or TRBV12-4; D gene ambiguous. The V end was cut by 5 bases, the J end by 10 bases, with 14 bases between. The CDR3 sequence is 12 residues long. The CDR3 loop is CASSPLPSVAFF. The CDR3 DNA sequence: TGTGCCAGCAGTCCTCTACCGTCGGTAGCTTTCTTT.

The rearrangement links TRBV28 to TRBJ2-3; the D gene is possibly TRBD1 (5 bases). This CDR3 region has 12 residues. Germline V gene data show CDR1 as MDHEN and CDR2 as SYDVKM. V lost 2 bases and J 9 bases, leaving 9 bases between the germline ends. The CDR3 DNA reads as TGTGCCAGCAGTTTAATGGCAGGGACGCAGTATTTT. Protein sequence: CASSLMAGTQYF.

The chain employs TRBV4-3 and TRBJ1-6, with D perhaps TRBD1 (5 bases). The germline V gene encodes CDR1 LGHNA and CDR2 YSLEER. The CDR3 sequence is 15 residues long. V gave up 0 bases and J gave up 7 bases, with 10 bases separating them. The CDR3 bases are TGCGCCAGCAGCCAAGACAGGGTTTTGAATTCACCCCTCCACTTT. Protein: CASSQDRVLNSPLHF.

CDR3: CASSFPTGGFGYGYTF. Here the CDR3 DNA reads TGTGCCAGCAGTTTCCCCACGGGGGGCTTTGGATATGGCTACACCTTC. The chain joins TRBV28 to TRBJ1-2; D possibly corresponds to TRBD1 (6 bases). Deletions cut 3 bases from V and 5 bases from J, with 19 bases between. The CDR3 runs to 16 residues. Germline V lookup: CDR1 MDHEN, CDR2 SYDVKM.

The rearrangement uses TRBV2 and TRBJ1-2; TRBD1 might be the D (5 bases). Trimming shortened V by 4 bases and J by 5 bases, and 17 bases separated the two germline ends. The V gene's germline CDR1 is SNHLY and CDR2 FYNNEI. The CDR3 is made up of 15 amino acids. The CDR3 bases are TGTGCCAGCAGTGTTGTCAGGGAGGGCCCTTATGGCTACACCTTC. It is translated as CASSVVREGPYGYTF.

The chain couples TRBV10-3 to TRBJ2-7; D call uncertain. The germline V gene encodes CDR1 ENHRY and CDR2 SYGVKD. The length of the CDR3 is 14 residues. Trimming pared 5 bases from V and 2 bases from J, leaving 13 bases between. CDR3 in amino acids: CAISPLDGAYEQYF. CDR3 coding DNA: TGTGCCATCAGTCCTTTGGACGGAGCCTACGAGCAGTACTTC.

The chain carries TRBV19 and TRBJ2-1; TRBD2 aligns across 11 bases. CDR3 length equals 17 residues. Germline assignment: CDR1 LNHDA and CDR2 SQIVND (reference sequence). With 5 bases clipped from V and 2 bases from J, the junction kept 8 bases outside the gene matches. CDR3 nucleotide sequence: TGTGCCAGTAGTCTTGGGGTAGCGGGGGGGCCCTACAATGAGCAGTTCTTC. Encoded protein: CASSLGVAGGPYNEQFF.

The chain is built from TRBV7-9 and TRBJ1-2; the D is unclear. Germline loops: CDR1 SEHNR, CDR2 FQNEAQ (reference sequence). This CDR3 has 14 amino acids. V was shortened by 3 bases and J by 1 base, with 9 bases between the two germline ends. The chain's CDR3 is CASSLGSLNYGYTF. DNA for the CDR3: TGTGCCAGCAGCTTGGGGAGTCTTAACTATGGCTACACCTTC.

This clone was counted once. The CDR3 sequence is CASSLGQGAPPQHF. The CDR3 nucleotides are TGTGCCAGCAGCTTGGGCCAGGGGGCCCCCCCCCAGCATTTT. The chain joins TRBV7-8 to TRBJ1-5; 8 bases map to TRBD1. From germline, CDR1 is SGHVS and CDR2 FQNEAQ. The CDR3 loop spans 14 amino acids. With 3 bases clipped from V and 10 bases from J, the junction kept 8 bases outside the gene matches. The entire variable domain, with the rest obtained from reference TRBV7-8 and TRBJ1-5, is as follows: GAGVSQSPRYKVAKRGQDVALRCDPISGHVSLFWYQQALGQGPEFLTYFQNEAQLDKSGLPSDRFFAERPEGSVSTLKIQRTQQEDSAVYLCASSLGQGAPPQHFGDGTRLSIL.

V gene TRBV4-1 combines with J gene TRBJ1-4; TRBD1 might be the D (6 bases). The CDR3 has 16 residues. V was pared by 5 bases and J by 10 bases, with 23 bases between. Germline loops: CDR1 MGHRA, CDR2 YSYEKL. The CDR3 DNA sequence: TGCGCCAGCAGCAAACCGGGCTCCCATGGGGGCGGAAAACTGTTTTTT. As protein: CASSKPGSHGGGKLFF.

The gene calls are TRBV18 and TRBJ1-2; D is uncertain. In germline, CDR1 is KGHSH, CDR2 LQKENI. Between the trimmed V and J ends, which lost 9 bases and 0 bases, there was a span of 14 bases. The length of the CDR3 is 14 residues. This CDR3 reads CASALGGANYGYTF. The CDR3, as DNA: TGTGCCAGTGCACTAGGCGGAGCTAACTATGGCTACACCTTC.

The rearrangement uses TRBV5-1 and TRBJ2-2; unclear D gene. Germline V gene lookup returns CDR1 SGHRS and CDR2 YFSETQ. This CDR3 contains 15 residues. V dropped 0 bases and J dropped 0 bases, with 6 bases sitting between them. The CDR3: CASSLVTSNTGELFF. The CDR3 bases are TGCGCCAGCAGCTTGGTGACATCGAACACCGGGGAGCTGTTTTTT.

The chain recombines TRBV7-2 with TRBJ2-5; possible D gene TRBD2, 5 bases. V shed 0 bases and J shed 5 bases, with 10 bases lying between them. Germline CDR1 and CDR2: SGHTA and FQGNSA. The CDR3 covers 14 residues. As DNA, the CDR3 is TGTGCCAGCAGCTTAGCAGGCGGGTACGAGACCCAGTACTTC. This translates into CASSLAGGYETQYF.

The chain carries TRBV7-9 and TRBJ1-1; D not resolved. Germline V gene sequence: CDR1 SEHNR, CDR2 FQNEAQ (reference sequence). The CDR3 totals 13 residues. V lost 6 bases and J lost 3, with 11 bases in between. This CDR3 is CASSLQIDTEAFF. DNA for the CDR3: TGTGCCAGCAGTTTACAGATCGACACTGAAGCTTTCTTT.

The J gene is TRBJ1-1, the V gene TRBV6-2 or TRBV6-3; D not certain. CDR3 size: 14 residues. V dropped 4 bases and J dropped 1 base, with 10 bases sitting between them. From germline, CDR1 is MNHEY and CDR2 SVGEGT. CDR3 sequence (DNA): TGTGCCAGCAGTTTCGCCGACGGGAACACTGAAGCTTTCTTT. Translation: CASSFADGNTEAFF.

V and J are TRBV5-8 and TRBJ1-1; no definite D call. With 4 bases removed from V and 10 bases from J, the gap between germline ends came to 20 bases. The germline gives CDR1 SGHTS, CDR2 YDEGEE. CDR3 size: 14 residues. Here the CDR3 reads CASSLYPDTPGAFF. CDR3 in DNA: TGTGCCAGCAGCCTTTACCCAGATACTCCCGGAGCTTTCTTT.